This paragraph covers one T cell receptor beta chain sequence. Its antigen is unknown. The sample holds no much larger clone one base away, and base qualities are not on file. As encoded in the germline V gene, CDR1 is LGHNA while CDR2 is YNFKEQ. After removal of 5 bases from V and 6 bases from J, the junction retains 12 bases not matched to a gene. The CDR3 runs 17 amino acids, cysteine and phenylalanine included. Just CDR3 DNA is preserved here, 51 bases in frame from base 1. The method behind the library was the immunoSEQ multiplex PCR assay. For the multiplex PCR, a mixture combining 60 forward primers for TCR Vbeta segments and 13 reverse primers for TCR Jbeta segments was used. The CDR3 region of rearranged TCR beta genes was amplified from genomic DNA by a multiplex PCR assay. The amplified TCR beta libraries were sequenced on the Illumina HiSeq System as 87-base-pair reads. The original methods were these. A later analysis counted about 76 million unique TCR beta chains across the 650 to 800 repertoires, and around 12 million of these chains were shared by at least two donors. Raw reads were error-corrected and collapsed into unique sequences with a nearest-neighbor algorithm that merged closely related sequences to remove PCR and sequencing errors. To assign V, D and J gene segments, CDR3 sequences were aligned to IMGT reference sequences. Each retained sequence needed at least a six-nucleotide match to both a V gene segment and a J gene segment. A rearrangement was called productive if the CDR3 had no stop codons and remained in frame with V and J, and every other rearrangement was called non-productive. CDR3 was defined according to IMGT convention as the region running from the second conserved V-encoded cysteine to the conserved J-encoded phenylalanine. Sequences without an unambiguous match to a single V gene segment were excluded from the earlier analysis of approximately 560 of the donors. An earlier analysis of about 600 of the donors called V segments functional above 56.7% productive rearrangements and segregating when the between-donor standard deviation exceeded 5%. To diagnose cytomegalovirus status from the catalog of TCR beta chain sequences, a statistical classification framework was built. In a later analysis, TCR nucleotide sequences were compared against IMGT/GENE-DB human TR gene sequences so that V and J genes could be assigned. Using the TCRdist pipeline, a later analysis assigned CDR3 sequences along with most-parsimonious VDJ recombination scenarios. A later analysis defined each TCR beta chain by its CDR3 amino acid sequence plus V-gene family, and excluded reads lacking a unique V-gene family. As a way to deal with suspected cross-contamination and a sequencing artifact, a later analysis dropped 640 or so nucleotide sequences that were highly shared and had low generation probability. A later analysis calculated a clonal expansion index for each public chain from normalized within-repertoire ranks of inferred template counts. In a later analysis, generation probabilities were computed with a VDJ recombination model fitted to out-of-frame rearrangements, and the resulting probabilities were checked against IGoR. In a later analysis, TCR-TCR, TCR-HLA and TCR-CMV co-occurrence was scored with hypergeometric tests, and a repertoire-size bias correction was applied to TCR pairs. A later analysis estimated false discovery rates by permuting HLA or CMV assignments 20 times. In a later analysis, co-occurring TCRs were grouped using DBSCAN, with TCRdist sequence similarity added in when clustering inside HLA-allele-positive subsets. Repertoires with fewer than 30,000 or more than 120,000 public chains, plus five repertoires with anomalous nucleotide sharing, were excluded from co-occurrence clustering. TCRdb took this table from immuneACCESS and kept in-frame rearrangements with V and J called. Such tables lack part of the clones; where checked against another copy, unresolved V genes explain under half of the gap, and the rest is unexplained. V, J and clone size are taken as reported in that table, and D and trimming were inferred from the DNA itself. In this sample the table shows under 200,000 clones, around 68% of which occur a single time. The ten most abundant clones make up 2.5% to 3.5% of the sample.

This sample is drawn from a study of cytomegalovirus exposure and HLA in healthy donors (TCRdb year 2017). Regarding the research as a whole: An earlier analysis of more than 550 of the donors reported approximately 300 Gb of sequence data and 95 million to 120 million unique TCR beta sequences obtained from approximately 180 million T cells. Every repertoire in the discovery cohort had been generated on one and the same sequencing platform. About 300 gigabases of sequencing data and around 85 million unique TCR sequences made up an early release that covered under 750 HLA-typed donors. Donor age, sex, ethnicity and CMV serostatus were collected together with the repertoire data. Because of strong linkage in the cohort, roughly 5 DR-DQ haplotypes were treated as single units for association and clustering. On average, around 240,000 unique TCR beta nucleotide sequences were sequenced per donor among 398 genotyped donors of the cohort, with 15% to 20% of those sequences being non-productive. The T cell repertoires of several hundred subjects were profiled by immunosequencing and related to cytomegalovirus serostatus. Typing coverage differed by locus: A, B, C, DRB1 and DQB1 were typed in roughly 620-630 donors, DQA1 in approximately 520, DPA1 in nearly 610, and DPB1 in just under 490. To predict cytomegalovirus infection status, the study combined high-throughput TCR immunosequencing, statistical association of individual TCRs with disease status, and machine learning. Besides the first cohort of more than 650 subjects, a separate validation cohort made up of 120 different subjects was used. In a later genetic analysis, genome-wide SNP genotypes for about 55% of the roughly 700 donors were used, and that subset was treated as a discovery cohort. Of the 350 to 400 genotyped donors, 81% fell in the genetic ancestry cluster associated with self-reported Caucasian donors. HLA typing included class I and class II loci at four-digit resolution. In an earlier analysis of around 540 of the donors, high-throughput TCR beta sequencing was used to judge whether each TCR beta V gene segment behaved as functional or pseudogenic. A later analysis re-examined previously published TCR beta repertoires from around 670 donors and added high-resolution HLA genotyping to investigate patterns of TCR occurrence. Rather than drawing on any new phenotypic data, the later analysis identified candidate immune exposures from TCR beta sequences and the way those sequences occurred across donors. The study aimed to test whether signatures of past pathogen exposure could be identified by cataloging public T cell receptors. Overall results and qualifications from the work: Presence/absence analyses assumed roughly uniform sequencing depth across donors, an assumption that may not hold. In an earlier analysis of about 550 of the donors, most TCR beta V segments were observed in productive rearrangements about 87% or about 30% of the time, broadly matching IMGT annotations. According to a later genetic analysis, donors in an Asian-associated ancestry cluster had fewer N-insertions in productive TCRs than the approximately 630-donor mean. The authors suggested that the approach could potentially be extended to other disease states and immunological phenotypes. A group of highly shared sequence variants was considered likely to be a technical artifact of the sequencing pipeline. Correlated functional status among segregating V segments might reflect linkage disequilibrium, but an unknown experimental factor could not be ruled out. HLA typing was unavailable for some donors at each locus, so association tests used only the typed subset. In both the original and validation cohorts, the classifier was reported to diagnose cytomegalovirus status with high specificity and sensitivity. In a later genetic analysis, a missense DCLRE1C variant was associated with V-gene and J-gene trimming of TCR beta chains, and the association was replicated in an independent cohort. In a later analysis, about 17,000 TCR beta sequences were associated with specific HLA alleles at a false discovery rate of 0.05. According to a later analysis, TCR association rates differed among HLA loci, with DRB1 alleles showing the most associated TCRs and HLA-C alleles showing the fewest. A further reported finding was that TCR beta sequences accurately predicted the HLA-A and HLA-B alleles for most subjects in the first cohort. In a later analysis, several top co-occurrence clusters were reported to appear linked to parvovirus B19, influenza, CMV and Epstein-Barr virus. When HLA alleles, especially DR and DQ, strongly co-occurred, attributing TCR associations to individual alleles was difficult. According to a later analysis, most CMV-associated TCR beta chains appeared to be HLA-restricted, and the HLA associations seemed to be driven largely by CMV exposure. The only immune exposure information available for the cohort was CMV serostatus. The cohort was sequenced for TCR beta chains only, and without alpha or paired-chain data the features that could be detected were limited. Most TCR sequences were seen in very few donors, while some public TCRs were found in many individuals. The earlier analysis of approximately 540 of the donors excluded roughly 17 rarely observed V segments, including chromosome 9 orphons, because counts were too low. In the study, around 160 TCR beta chains were listed as associated with cytomegalovirus. Because the 87-base-pair reads could not distinguish some IMGT-functional V segments, including TRBV6-2 and TRBV6-3, those segments were excluded. Three of the identified cytomegalovirus-associated TCR beta chains were confirmed in vitro to be specific for cytomegalovirus antigens. In a later analysis, HLA-associated TCR beta chains showed more clonal expansion and lower generation probabilities than non-associated chains that were equally common.

The cohort comprised 666 healthy bone marrow donors. Cohort members were all nominally healthy when sampled, although unrecorded immune exposures were likely present. The donor tested CMV seronegative and was one of the 352 seronegative cohort members. A peripheral blood sample was collected from each donor, and TCR beta sequencing was performed on peripheral blood mononuclear cells. Genomic DNA extraction from the blood cell samples was performed with the Qiagen DNeasy Blood Extraction Kit. Sequenced material: PBMCs. The V and J segments used are TRBV4-2 and TRBJ2-3; the central 12 bases match TRBD2. The TCR was taken from a man aged 35 to 55 in good health and CMV-seronegative. The CDR3 region: CASSYQVLAGGADTQYF. The DNA sequence reads TGTGCCAGCAGCTACCAAGTCCTAGCGGGGGGGGCCGATACGCAGTATTTT.